The rows below give T cell receptor beta chains drawn from one sample of a study of T cell responses to AZD1222 COVID-19 vaccine. Generated by immunoSEQ multiplex PCR, the TCRdb table keeps only in-frame clones and is missing some. In the table there are 140,000 to 150,000 clones, 89% of which are singletons. The sequenced sample was peripheral blood, obtained 28 days after the second AZD1222 dose. These receptors came from an adult who received the AZD1222 COVID-19 vaccine. Both conserved end residues are part of each CDR3. The size field is filled for only some rows; it gives once, few, many or a size class.

J gene | clone size | V gene | CDR3 protein
TRBJ1-1 | . | TRBV10-3 | CAISGGWTGGQNTEAFF
TRBJ2-7 | . | TRBV7-2 | CASSFLAGGSYEQYF
TRBJ2-3 | . | TRBV5-5 | CASSLATRGTSGYMGQYF
TRBJ1-1 | . | TRBV11-3 | CASSLGGANTEAFF
TRBJ2-1 | . | TRBV11-1 | CASSGRLAAYNEQFF
TRBJ1-1 | once | TRBV2 | CASSRQGAREAFF
TRBJ1-4 | once | TRBV18 | CASSPGTGREKLFF
TRBJ2-5 | . | TRBV4-2 | CASSRRLAGLQETQYF
TRBJ1-5 | few | TRBV30 | CAWSEQGFSNQPQHF
TRBJ2-2 | . | TRBV7-3 | CASSSIQGQGWTGELFF
TRBJ2-2 | . | TRBV6-5 | CASSLGQGATGELFF
TRBJ2-1 | . | TRBV5-1 | CASTGTRSINEQFF
TRBJ1-5 | . | TRBV7-6 | CASSPGGVTSNQPQHF
TRBJ1-1 | . | TRBV9 | CASSNTPRGEAGVEAFF
TRBJ1-1 | . | TRBV28 | CASSSPGGLGTEAFF
TRBJ1-4 | few | TRBV30 | CAWSGGATNEKLFF
TRBJ1-6 | . | TRBV6-5 | CASSWAENNSPLHF